This is a list of T cell receptor beta chains from one sample in a study of human T cells and chemical hapten exposure. Each CDR3 protein is one row after TCRdb ran MiXCR on the RACE reads. The sample includes more than 300,000 distinct CDR3 sequences, less than 6.5% of them seen just once. The sample here was whole blood, taken in connection with sensitization to the hapten diphenylcyclopropenone (DPC). These receptors all stem from a woman in her forties or fifties with alopecia areata. Some clones in this sample may be carry-over from other donors' samples. Both conserved end residues are part of each CDR3. The order of the fields is J gene, V gene, clone size, CDR3 length, D gene, CDR3 DNA, CDR3 protein. D genes are given only for firm matches. Not every row has a clone size; where given, it reads once, few, many or a size class.

TRBJ1-2,TRBV6-5,NA,14,NA,TGTGCCAGCAGTTACAGTTATTCTAACTATGGCTACACCTTC,CASSYSYSNYGYTF
TRBJ1-1,TRBV20-1,many,13,TRBD1,TGCAGTGCTAGACAGGGGGCGCGGGGTGAAGCTTTCTTT,CSARQGARGEAFF
TRBJ1-4,TRBV7-8,few,13,NA,TGTGCCAGCAGCATGGGATTGAGTGAAAAACTGTTTTTT,CASSMGLSEKLFF
TRBJ2-6,TRBV7-2,many,15,TRBD2,TGTGCCAGCACCCTTGCGGGGGGTGGGGCCAACGTCCTGACTTTC,CASTLAGGGANVLTF
TRBJ1-5,TRBV12-5,NA,18,TRBD1,TGTGCTAGTGGTTTGCCCCACACAGGGGGAGAAGGCAATCAGCCCCAGCATTTT,CASGLPHTGGEGNQPQHF
TRBJ2-1,TRBV6-2/TRBV6-3,NA,13,NA,TGTGCCAGCAGTTACTCGGACCGGCGGGAGCAGTTCTTC,CASSYSDRREQFF
TRBJ2-1,TRBV29-1,NA,11,NA,TGCAGCGTGCAGGGTGAAAATGAGCAGTTCTTC,CSVQGENEQFF
TRBJ1-5,TRBV12-3/TRBV12-4,NA,13,NA,TGTGCCAGCAGTCCGAACAGGGTTCAGCCCCAGCATTTT,CASSPNRVQPQHF
TRBJ2-7,TRBV7-8,NA,17,NA,TGTGCCAGCAGCTCCCGGTCGAGCGGAACGTTCTCCTACGAGCAGTACTTC,CASSSRSSGTFSYEQYF
TRBJ2-3,TRBV28,few,14,NA,TGTGCCAGCAGCCAACGACGGGATCCAGATACGCAGTATTTT,CASSQRRDPDTQYF